This T cell receptor beta chain was documented in a study of response to subunit inactivated influenza vaccine. TCRdb called the RT-PCR reads again in MiXCR, with one record for every CDR3 protein. The sample has under 200,000 distinct CDR3 sequences, approximately 12% seen once; the top ten hold approximately 30%. These data also formed part of another study, on T cells expressing NK-cell markers. In that study: For TCR beta, cDNA was produced by 5'RACE template switching with UMIs. Unclear, still, was the HCMV specificity of the expanded NKG2C+ T cell clones.

The sequence was collected from a man aged 50 to 60 who received an inactivated influenza vaccine. This sample comprised CD8+ T cells sorted from PBMCs, obtained less than 13 days after vaccination.

CDR3 region: CASRSHIVKQYF. The CDR3 coding sequence is TGTGCCAGCAGATCTCACATAGTAAAGCAGTACTTC. The chain combines TRBV7-9 with TRBJ2-7, with D unresolved. CDR1 is SEHNR and CDR2 is FQNEAQ in the germline V gene (reference sequence). Trimming took off 6 bases at V and 8 bases at J, with 14 bases between the two ends. The length of the CDR3 is 12 residues.